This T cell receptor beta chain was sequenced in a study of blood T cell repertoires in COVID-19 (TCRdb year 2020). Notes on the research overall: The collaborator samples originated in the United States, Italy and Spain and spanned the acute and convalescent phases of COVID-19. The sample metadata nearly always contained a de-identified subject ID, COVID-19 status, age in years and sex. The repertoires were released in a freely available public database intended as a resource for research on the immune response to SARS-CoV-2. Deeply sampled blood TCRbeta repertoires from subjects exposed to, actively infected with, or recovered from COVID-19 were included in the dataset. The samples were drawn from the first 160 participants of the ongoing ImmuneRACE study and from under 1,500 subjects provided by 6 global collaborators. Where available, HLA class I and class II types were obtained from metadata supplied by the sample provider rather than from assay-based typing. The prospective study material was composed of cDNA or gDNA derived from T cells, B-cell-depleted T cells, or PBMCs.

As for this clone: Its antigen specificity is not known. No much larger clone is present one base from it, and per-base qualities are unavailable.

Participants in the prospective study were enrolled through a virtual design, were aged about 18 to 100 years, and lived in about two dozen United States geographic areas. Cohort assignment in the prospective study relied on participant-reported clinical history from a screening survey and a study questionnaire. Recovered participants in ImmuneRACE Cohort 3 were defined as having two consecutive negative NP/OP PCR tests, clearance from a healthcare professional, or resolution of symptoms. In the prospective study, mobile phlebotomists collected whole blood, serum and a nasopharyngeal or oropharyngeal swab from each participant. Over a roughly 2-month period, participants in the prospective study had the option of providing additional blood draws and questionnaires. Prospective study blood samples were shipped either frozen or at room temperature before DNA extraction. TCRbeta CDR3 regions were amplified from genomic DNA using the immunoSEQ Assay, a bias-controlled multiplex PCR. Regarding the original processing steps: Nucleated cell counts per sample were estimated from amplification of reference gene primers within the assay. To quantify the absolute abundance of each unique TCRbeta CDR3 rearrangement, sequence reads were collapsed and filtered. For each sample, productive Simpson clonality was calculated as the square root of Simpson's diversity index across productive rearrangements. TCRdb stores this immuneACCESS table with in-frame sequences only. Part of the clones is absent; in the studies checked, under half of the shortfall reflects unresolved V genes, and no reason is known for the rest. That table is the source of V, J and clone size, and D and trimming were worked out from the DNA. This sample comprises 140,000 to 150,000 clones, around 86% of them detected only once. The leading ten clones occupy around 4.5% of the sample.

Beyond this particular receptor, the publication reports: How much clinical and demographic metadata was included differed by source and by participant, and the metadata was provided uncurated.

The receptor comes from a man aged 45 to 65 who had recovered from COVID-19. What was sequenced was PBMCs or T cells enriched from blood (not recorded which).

Here the CDR3 is given as CAISERDTENTEAFF. The DNA reads TGTGCCATCAGTGAAAGGGACACCGAGAACACTGAAGCTTTCTTT. The chain is encoded by TRBV10-3 joined to TRBJ1-1, with TRBD1 perhaps the D gene, on 6 matching bases. For CDR1 and CDR2, the germline V gene lists ENHRY and SYGVKD. The CDR3 contains 15 residues, cysteine and phenylalanine counted. The entry retains the CDR3 DNA only, 45 bases that are in frame from base 1. Trimming removed 3 bases from V and 1 base from J, leaving 12 bases between the germline ends.